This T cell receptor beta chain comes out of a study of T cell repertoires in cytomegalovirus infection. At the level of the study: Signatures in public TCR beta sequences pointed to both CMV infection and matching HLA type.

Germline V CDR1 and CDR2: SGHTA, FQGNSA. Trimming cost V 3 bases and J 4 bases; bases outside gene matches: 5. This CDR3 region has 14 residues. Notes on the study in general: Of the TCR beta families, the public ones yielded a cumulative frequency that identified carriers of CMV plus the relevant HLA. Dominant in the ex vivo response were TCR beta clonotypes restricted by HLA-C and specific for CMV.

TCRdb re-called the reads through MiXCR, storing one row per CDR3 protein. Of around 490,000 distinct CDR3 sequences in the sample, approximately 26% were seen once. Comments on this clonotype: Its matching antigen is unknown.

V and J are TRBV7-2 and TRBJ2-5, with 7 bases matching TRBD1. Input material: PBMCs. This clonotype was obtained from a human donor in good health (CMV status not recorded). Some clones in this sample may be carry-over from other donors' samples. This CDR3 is CASSFQTGRETQYF. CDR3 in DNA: TGTGCCAGCAGCTTCCAGACAGGGAGAGAGACCCAGTACTTC.